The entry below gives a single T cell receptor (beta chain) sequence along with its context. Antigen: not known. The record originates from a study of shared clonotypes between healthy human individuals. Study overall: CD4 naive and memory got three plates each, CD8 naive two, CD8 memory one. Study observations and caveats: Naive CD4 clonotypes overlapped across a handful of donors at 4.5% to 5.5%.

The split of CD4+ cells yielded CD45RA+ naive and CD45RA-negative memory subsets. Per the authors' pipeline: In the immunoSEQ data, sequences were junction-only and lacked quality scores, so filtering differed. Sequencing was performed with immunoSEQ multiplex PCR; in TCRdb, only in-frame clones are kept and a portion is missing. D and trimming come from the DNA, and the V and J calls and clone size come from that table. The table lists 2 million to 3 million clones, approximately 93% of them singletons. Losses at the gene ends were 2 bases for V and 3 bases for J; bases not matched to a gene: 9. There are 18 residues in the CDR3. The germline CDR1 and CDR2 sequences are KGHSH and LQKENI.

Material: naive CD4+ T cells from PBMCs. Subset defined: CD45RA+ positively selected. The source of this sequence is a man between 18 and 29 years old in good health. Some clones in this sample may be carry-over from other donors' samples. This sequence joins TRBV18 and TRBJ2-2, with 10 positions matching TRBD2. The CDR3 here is CASSPNSVAGGYTGELFF. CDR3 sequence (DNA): TGTGCCAGCTCACCAAATTCCGTAGCGGGAGGCTACACCGGGGAGCTGTTTTTT.